Shown below are 21 T cell receptor beta chains from a single sample sequenced in a study of regulatory T cells in long-lasting Graves disease. Time point denoted: newly diagnosed GD, antithyroid drugs for less than 3 months. Isolated PBMC RNA provided the starting material for the TCR library. iRepertoire HTBI primers and Arm-PCR of CDR3 regions built TCR beta libraries. TCRdb called the multiplex PCR reads again in MiXCR, with one record for every CDR3 protein. The sample yields about 440,000 distinct CDR3 sequences, 15% seen once. These data were likewise used in another study, on T cells in Graves' hyperthyroidism and ophthalmopathy.

The specimen comprised peripheral blood mononuclear cells (PBMCs), sampled at new diagnosis, from a patient treated with antithyroid drugs. These receptors were obtained from a woman under 40 with Graves disease.

This clonotype showed up many times. CDR3 DNA: TGTGCCAGCAGTTCCGGGACAGGGGTTAGCAATCAGCCCCAGCATTTT. Encoded protein: CASSSGTGVSNQPQHF. This chain joins TRBV12-3 or TRBV12-4 and TRBJ1-5, with TRBD1 matching 10 bases. The CDR3 is 16 residues long. Trimming at V came to 4 bases and at J to 0 bases, leaving 3 bases not matched to a gene.

In its sample, this clonotype was seen a few times. V and J are TRBV15 and TRBJ1-1; tentative D call: TRBD1 (5 bases). The CDR3 is made up of 16 amino acids. CDR1 and CDR2 from the germline V gene are LNHNV and YYDKDF (reference sequence). V was clipped by 3 bases and J by 2 bases, with 16 bases between them. CDR3 protein: CATSSGGFDSNTEAFF. The CDR3 DNA sequence: TGTGCCACCAGCAGTGGGGGGTTTGATAGCAACACTGAAGCTTTCTTT.

At least ten counts were recorded for this clonotype. This rearrangement joins TRBV20-1 to TRBJ1-5, with D perhaps TRBD1 (5 bases). With 4 bases removed from V and 0 bases from J, the gap between germline ends came to 10 bases. The germline V gene has CDR1 DFQATT and CDR2 SNEGSKA (reference sequence). The CDR3 runs to 14 residues. The CDR3 protein is CSAIRQSSNQPQHF. CDR3 coding DNA: TGCAGTGCTATCCGACAGAGTAGCAATCAGCCCCAGCATTTT.

The CDR3 DNA follows: TGCGCCAGCAGCTTAACTAGCGGAAATAGCACAGATACGCAGTATTTT. This encodes CASSLTSGNSTDTQYF. This chain connects TRBV5-1 to TRBJ2-3; 8 bases align to TRBD2. After removal of 2 bases from V and 0 bases from J, the junction contained 5 bases not matched to a gene. Germline CDR1 is SGHRS and CDR2 is YFSETQ. CDR3 length equals 16 residues.

This clonotype appeared a few times. This chain joins TRBV28 and TRBJ1-2, with D unresolved. V was pared by 3 bases and J by 6 bases, with 11 bases between. Germline V gene lookup returns CDR1 MDHEN and CDR2 SYDVKM. This CDR3 region has 13 residues. This chain's CDR3 is CASSLGSFDGYTF. CDR3 bases: TGTGCCAGCAGTTTGGGCAGCTTCGATGGCTACACCTTC.

This rearrangement joins TRBV10-3 to TRBJ1-1; 7 positions match TRBD1. The trim removed 7 bases at V and 5 bases at J, leaving 7 bases unmatched. The germline gives CDR1 ENHRY, CDR2 SYGVKD. The CDR3 loop spans 13 amino acids. Written as DNA, the CDR3 is TGTGCCATCATGTCCCAGGGGGGAACTGAAGCTTTCTTT. Translating it yields CAIMSQGGTEAFF.

This clonotype was seen repeatedly, ten times or more. The V call is TRBV7-8, the J call TRBJ1-5; D not resolved. V was trimmed by 7 bases and J by 1 base, leaving 11 bases between them. Germline CDR1 SGHVS, CDR2 FQNEAQ. The length of the CDR3 is 14 residues. The CDR3 is CASIPGISNQPQHF. In nucleotides, the CDR3 is TGTGCCAGCATCCCCGGGATAAGCAATCAGCCCCAGCATTTT.

The CDR3 region is CASSPFPGGIGEQYF. CDR3 in DNA: TGTGCCAGCAGCCCATTTCCAGGGGGGATTGGCGAGCAGTACTTC. The chain is built from TRBV7-8 and TRBJ2-7; possible D gene TRBD1, 7 bases. CDR3 length: 15 residues. Germline V lookup: CDR1 SGHVS, CDR2 FQNEAQ. Trimming stripped 5 bases from V and 6 bases from J, with 20 bases between.

This clonotype was counted at least ten times. The chain carries TRBV5-8 and TRBJ2-7; the D is unclear. The CDR3 contains 15 residues. The germline V gene encodes CDR1 SGHTS and CDR2 YDEGEE. Trimming cost V 4 bases and J 2 bases, with 16 bases left between them. The CDR3 loop reads CASSPFGVRAYEQYF. The CDR3 nucleotides are TGTGCCAGCAGCCCTTTCGGAGTTAGGGCCTACGAGCAGTACTTC.

The V and J genes are TRBV24-1 and TRBJ2-1; 7 positions match TRBD2. Germline-derived CDR1 and CDR2 are KGHDR and SFDVKD. This CDR3 spans 14 amino acids. V shed 6 bases, J shed 3 bases, and the junction held 4 bases outside the gene matches. The DNA for the CDR3 is TGTGCCACCAGTCCTAGCGGAGTCTACAATGAGCAGTTCTTC. It yields the protein CATSPSGVYNEQFF.

There are a few counts of this clonotype. The chain joins TRBV5-6 to TRBJ1-1; possible D gene TRBD1, 6 bases. V gave up 0 bases and J gave up 5 bases, with 17 bases separating them. Germline V gene data show CDR1 as SGHDT and CDR2 as YYEEEE. The CDR3 spans 16 residues. The CDR3 loop reads CASSLELQQGSTEAFF. The CDR3 nucleotides are TGTGCCAGCAGCTTGGAACTACAGCAGGGGTCTACTGAAGCTTTCTTT.

In this sample, this clonotype turned up many times. The J gene is TRBJ1-4, the V gene TRBV3-1; D call uncertain. In germline, CDR1 is LGHDT, CDR2 YNNKEL (reference sequence). Trimming pared 6 bases from V and 0 bases from J, leaving 8 bases between. This CDR3 comprises 14 residues. The DNA for the CDR3 is TGTGCCAGCAGTCGGATTACAACTAATGAAAAACTGTTTTTT. Its protein is CASSRITTNEKLFF.

This clonotype has at least ten counts. The chain combines TRBV27 with TRBJ2-1; the D is unclear. V lost 3 bases and J lost 10, with 7 bases in between. CDR1 and CDR2 (germline): MNHEY, SMNVEV (reference sequence). This CDR3 comprises 11 residues. For the CDR3, the DNA is TGTGCCAGCAGTTTCGGTCCAGAGCAGTTCTTC. Its translation: CASSFGPEQFF.

This clonotype was seen many times. This chain joins TRBV11-2 and TRBJ2-3, with 11 bases fitting TRBD2. V lost 4 bases and J lost 5; bases outside the gene matches: 8. The CDR3 contains 16 residues. The V gene's germline CDR1 is SGHAT and CDR2 FQNNGV. The CDR3 region has the DNA TGTGCCAGCAGCTACAGGACTAGCGGGTTAAGAGATACGCAGTATTTT. This translates into CASSYRTSGLRDTQYF. Complete variable domain (other parts from reference TRBV11-2 and TRBJ2-3): EAGVAQSPRYKIIEKRQSVAFWCNPISGHATLYWYQQILGQGPKLLIQFQNNGVVDDSQLPKDRFSAERLKGVDSTLKIQPAKLEDSAVYLCASSYRTSGLRDTQYFGPGTRLTVL.

To note about this clonotype: A much more abundant neighbour one base away suggests this may be a read error. The J gene is TRBJ2-5, the V gene TRBV7-9, with 8 bases aligning to TRBD2. V was clipped by 2 bases and J by 11 bases; unmatched bases: 10. The length of the CDR3 is 14 residues. Germline CDR1 is SEHNR and CDR2 is FQNEAQ (reference sequence). This chain's CDR3 is CASSLYLAGDEQYF. CDR3 nucleotides: TGTGCCAGCAGCTTATACCTAGCGGGCGATGAGCAGTACTTC.

This clonotype has a count of ten or more. The chain joins TRBV27 to TRBJ2-1; 7 nucleotides match TRBD1. With V trimmed by 6 bases and J by 6 bases, 14 bases remained unmatched. Germline V lookup: CDR1 MNHEY, CDR2 SMNVEV (reference sequence). The CDR3 has 16 residues. CDR3 nucleotides: TGTGCCAGCAGGACAAGTCGGGGACAGAATATCAATGAGCAGTTCTTC. Its translation is CASRTSRGQNINEQFF.

The gene calls are TRBV27 and TRBJ1-3, with D possibly matching TRBD1 (5 bases). CDR3 size: 14 residues. The ends were cut back, 5 bases at V and 4 bases at J, with 12 bases in the middle. The germline CDR1 and CDR2 sequences are MNHEY and SMNVEV (reference sequence). In DNA, the CDR3 is TGTGCCAGCAGTCCTAGGGGCAGAGGAAACACCATATATTTT. Translation gives CASSPRGRGNTIYF.

This clonotype appeared many times. The chain combines TRBV11-2 with TRBJ2-7; weak D call: TRBD2 (7 bases). The CDR3 is 16 residues long. Germline V gives CDR1 SGHAT, CDR2 FQNNGV. The V end was cut by 3 bases, the J end by 0 bases, with 15 bases between. The CDR3 DNA follows: TGTGCCAGCAGCTTCCCCGGCGGGGGCAGCTCCTACGAGCAGTACTTC. Translated, it gives CASSFPGGGSSYEQYF.

Concerning this clonotype itself: Since a much larger clone is just one base distant, this may be a read error. The V gene is TRBV7-2, the J gene TRBJ2-2; possibly TRBD2 for D (6 bases). The CDR3 contains 14 residues. The germline CDR1 and CDR2 sequences are SGHTA and FQGNSA. The CDR3 region is CASSLDTMSGEPFF. The CDR3 DNA sequence: TGTGCCAGCAGCTTAGATACTATGTCGGGGGAGCCGTTTTTT.

The chain recombines TRBV6-2 or TRBV6-3 with TRBJ2-1, with TRBD2 matching over 12 bases. Germline CDR1 reads MNHEY; CDR2 reads SVGEGT. The CDR3 runs to 15 residues. Trimming removed 8 bases from V and 9 bases from J; junction bases left unmatched: 11. As DNA, the CDR3 is TGTGCCAGCGGAACTCCAACTAGCGGGAGGATTGAGCAGTTCTTC. It specifies CASGTPTSGRIEQFF.

This clonotype was seen repeatedly, ten times or more. The rearrangement links TRBV2 to TRBJ2-1, with 13 bases identical to TRBD2. The ends lost 5 bases at V and 9 bases at J; junction bases unmatched: 4. The germline V gene has CDR1 SNHLY and CDR2 FYNNEI. The CDR3 runs to 14 residues. CDR3 nucleotides: TGTGCCAGCAGTCCTCGACTAGCGGGAGGTGAGCAGTTCTTC. This codes for CASSPRLAGGEQFF.